This T cell receptor beta chain was obtained from a study of graft-versus-host responses after intestinal transplantation. A note on this clone: Its specificity is unknown.

Sequencing used immunoSEQ multiplex PCR; TCRdb keeps in-frame clones, though not all of them. The sample consists of 77,000 or so clones, about nine tenths of them appearing once. Regarding the study as a whole: Peak circulating GvH clone levels tracked with early post-transplant HvG declines.

Germline V gives CDR1 SEHNR, CDR2 FQNEAQ (reference sequence). There are 17 residues in the CDR3. With V trimmed by 1 base and J by 3 bases, 6 bases remained unmatched. Sequenced material: PBMCs, taken 98 days after intestinal transplantation. The clonotype originates from a human patient who received an intestinal transplant, so some T cells may come from the graft donor. V usage is TRBV7-9 and J usage is TRBJ2-2, with TRBD1 matching over 9 bases. CDR3 protein: CASSLDFTGGYTGELFF. The CDR3 DNA is TGTGCCAGCAGCTTAGACTTCACAGGGGGCTACACCGGGGAGCTGTTTTTT.